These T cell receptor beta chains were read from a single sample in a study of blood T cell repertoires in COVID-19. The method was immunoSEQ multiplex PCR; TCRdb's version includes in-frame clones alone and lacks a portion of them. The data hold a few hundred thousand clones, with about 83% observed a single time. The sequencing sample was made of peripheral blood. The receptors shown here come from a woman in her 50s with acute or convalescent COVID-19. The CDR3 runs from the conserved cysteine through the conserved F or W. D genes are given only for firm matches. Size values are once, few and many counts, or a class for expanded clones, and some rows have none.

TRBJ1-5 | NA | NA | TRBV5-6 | CASSRIRDISNQPQHF | TGTGCCAGCAGCCGGATCCGGGACATTAGCAATCAGCCCCAGCATTTT
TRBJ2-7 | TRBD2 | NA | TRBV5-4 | CASSFRAGAVREQYF | TGTGCCAGCAGCTTTAGGGCGGGAGCTGTGCGGGAGCAGTACTTC
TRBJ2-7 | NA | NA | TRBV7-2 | CASSLEQVAYEQYF | TGTGCCAGCAGCTTAGAGCAGGTAGCCTACGAGCAGTACTTC
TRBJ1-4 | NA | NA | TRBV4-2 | CASSQERVNEKLFF | TGTGCCAGCAGCCAAGAGAGAGTTAATGAAAAACTGTTTTTT
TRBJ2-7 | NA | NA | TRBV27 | CASSLAGTYEQYF | TGTGCCAGCAGTTTAGCAGGCACCTACGAGCAGTACTTC
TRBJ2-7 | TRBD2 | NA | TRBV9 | CASSVADSGSLHEQYF | TGTGCCAGCAGCGTAGCCGACAGCGGGAGTCTCCACGAGCAGTACTTC
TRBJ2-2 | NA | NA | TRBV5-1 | CATKTLATPNTGELFF | TGCGCCACCAAGACCCTAGCTACTCCGAACACCGGGGAGCTGTTTTTT
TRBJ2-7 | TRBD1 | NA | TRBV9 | CASSPLGQQTYEQYF | TGTGCCAGCAGCCCATTGGGACAGCAAACCTACGAGCAGTACTTC
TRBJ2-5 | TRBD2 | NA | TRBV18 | CASSPAGLAGAWVLDF | TGTGCCAGCTCACCAGCGGGACTAGCGGGAGCTTGGGTCCTTGACTTC
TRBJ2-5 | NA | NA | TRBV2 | CASSDPRTVSSPYF | TGTGCCAGCAGTGACCCCAGGACAGTCAGTTCTCCGTACTTC
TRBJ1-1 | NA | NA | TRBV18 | CASSPTEMNTEAFF | TGTGCCAGCTCACCGACTGAGATGAACACTGAAGCTTTCTTT
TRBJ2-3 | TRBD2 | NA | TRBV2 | CASSDGGRALITDTQYF | TGTGCCAGCAGTGATGGCGGGAGGGCCTTAATAACAGATACGCAGTATTTT
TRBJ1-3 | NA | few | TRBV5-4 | CASSRDGGVDGNTIYF | TGTGCCAGCAGCCGTGACGGGGGAGTTGACGGAAACACCATATATTTT
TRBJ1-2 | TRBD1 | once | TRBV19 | CASSILGQGGYGYTF | TGTGCCAGTAGTATATTGGGACAGGGGGGCTATGGCTACACCTTC
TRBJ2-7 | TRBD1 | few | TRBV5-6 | CASSFLGQAQTYEQYF | TGTGCCAGCAGCTTTCTTGGACAGGCCCAAACCTACGAGCAGTACTTC
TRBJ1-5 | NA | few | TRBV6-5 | CASMRLAPNQPQHF | TGTGCCAGCATGCGGCTGGCCCCTAATCAGCCCCAGCATTTT
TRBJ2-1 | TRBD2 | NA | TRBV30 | CAWRLAGGPNEQFF | TGTGCCTGGAGACTAGCGGGAGGGCCGAATGAGCAGTTCTTC
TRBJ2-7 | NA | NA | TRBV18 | CASSPRRGTPGYEQYF | TGTGCCAGCTCACCACGGAGGGGCACGCCCGGGTACGAGCAGTACTTC
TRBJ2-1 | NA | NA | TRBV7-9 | CASSFGTPAHEQFF | TGTGCCAGCAGCTTCGGGACACCAGCTCATGAGCAGTTCTTC
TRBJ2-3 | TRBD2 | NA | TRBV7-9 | CASSPTLAGVSTDTQYF | TGTGCCAGCAGCCCTACCCTAGCGGGAGTTAGTACAGATACGCAGTATTTT
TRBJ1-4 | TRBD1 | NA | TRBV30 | CAWSPKDRGYEKLFF | TGTGCCTGGAGTCCCAAGGACAGGGGTTATGAAAAACTGTTTTTT
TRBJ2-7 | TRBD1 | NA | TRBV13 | CASSLGGGQGAYEQYF | TGTGCCAGCAGCTTAGGCGGGGGACAGGGGGCTTACGAGCAGTACTTC
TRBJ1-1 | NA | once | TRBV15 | CATSRASVMNTEAFF | TGTGCCACCAGCAGAGCGTCAGTAATGAACACTGAAGCTTTCTTT
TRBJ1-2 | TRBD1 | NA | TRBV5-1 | CASSSSGTGVYGYTF | TGCGCCAGCAGCTCGTCCGGGACAGGGGTCTATGGCTACACCTTC
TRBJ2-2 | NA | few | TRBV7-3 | CASSPGGRRTGELFF | TGTGCCAGCAGCCCAGGGGGGCGGCGGACCGGGGAGCTGTTTTTT